Listed below are T cell receptor beta chains from one sample, sequenced in a study of blood T cell repertoires in COVID-19. The data were produced by immunoSEQ multiplex PCR, yet TCRdb's version contains in-frame clones alone and is incomplete. Among over 150,000 clones, almost 80% were seen once, and the ten largest hold 15% to 20%. The material sequenced was PBMCs or T cells enriched from blood (not recorded which). Receptor source: a woman between 45 and 65 years old who had recovered from COVID-19. Each CDR3 is given with its conserved first and last residue. A D gene is named only where the DNA matches it firmly. Expanded clones are given a class, and other clones once, few, many or no size at all.

clone_size: .
cdr3_length: 15
j_call: TRBJ2-7
d_call: .
v_call: TRBV5-5
cdr3_aa: CASSLDAVGSYEQYF
cdr3_nt: TGTGCCAGCAGCCTGGATGCCGTCGGCTCCTACGAGCAGTACTTC

clone_size: .
cdr3_length: 15
j_call: TRBJ2-1
d_call: TRBD2
v_call: TRBV6-2/TRBV6-3
cdr3_aa: CASSYRLAGLNEQFF
cdr3_nt: TGTGCCAGCAGTTACAGGCTAGCGGGACTCAATGAGCAGTTCTTC

clone_size: .
cdr3_length: 15
j_call: TRBJ1-1
d_call: .
v_call: TRBV5-6
cdr3_aa: CASSLGVSISTEAFF
cdr3_nt: TGTGCCAGCAGCTTGGGAGTGAGTATTTCCACTGAAGCTTTCTTT

clone_size: .
cdr3_length: 15
j_call: TRBJ2-1
d_call: .
v_call: TRBV11-3
cdr3_aa: CASSLGLGPDNEQFF
cdr3_nt: TGTGCCAGCAGCTTAGGACTAGGCCCCGACAATGAGCAGTTCTTC

clone_size: .
cdr3_length: 16
j_call: TRBJ2-7
d_call: TRBD2
v_call: TRBV2
cdr3_aa: CASSEGETGGSYEQYF
cdr3_nt: TGTGCCAGCAGTGAAGGAGAAACGGGAGGGTCCTACGAGCAGTACTTC

clone_size: .
cdr3_length: 17
j_call: TRBJ1-6
d_call: .
v_call: TRBV24-1
cdr3_aa: CATSDYGKSPEDSPLHF
cdr3_nt: TGTGCCACCAGTGATTACGGGAAGAGCCCTGAAGATTCACCCCTCCACTTT

clone_size: .
cdr3_length: 15
j_call: TRBJ1-1
d_call: .
v_call: TRBV6-5
cdr3_aa: CASRKAGGLNTEAFF
cdr3_nt: TGTGCCAGCAGGAAGGCGGGGGGATTGAACACTGAAGCTTTCTTT

clone_size: .
cdr3_length: 17
j_call: TRBJ2-7
d_call: .
v_call: TRBV4-2
cdr3_aa: CASSQDPSRGTPYEQYF
cdr3_nt: TGTGCCAGCAGCCAAGATCCTTCTCGCGGGACCCCCTACGAGCAGTACTTC

clone_size: .
cdr3_length: 16
j_call: TRBJ1-3
d_call: TRBD1
v_call: TRBV27
cdr3_aa: CASSPSGTVIGNTIYF
cdr3_nt: TGTGCCAGCAGTCCATCAGGGACAGTCATTGGAAACACCATATATTTT

clone_size: few
cdr3_length: 15
j_call: TRBJ1-4
d_call: TRBD1
v_call: TRBV5-1
cdr3_aa: CASSAPGQPNEKLFF
cdr3_nt: TGCGCCAGCAGCGCCCCGGGACAGCCTAATGAAAAACTGTTTTTT

clone_size: few
cdr3_length: 14
j_call: TRBJ2-2
d_call: .
v_call: TRBV30
cdr3_aa: CAWSVPSPVGELFF
cdr3_nt: TGTGCCTGGAGTGTCCCTAGCCCGGTCGGGGAGCTGTTTTTT

clone_size: .
cdr3_length: 17
j_call: TRBJ2-1
d_call: TRBD1
v_call: TRBV4-2
cdr3_aa: CASSRGQVQLSYNEQFF
cdr3_nt: TGTGCCAGCAGCCGAGGACAGGTTCAACTCTCCTACAATGAGCAGTTCTTC

clone_size: .
cdr3_length: 13
j_call: TRBJ1-2
d_call: TRBD1
v_call: TRBV7-9
cdr3_aa: CASSFTGDYGYTF
cdr3_nt: TGTGCCAGCAGCTTTACAGGGGACTATGGCTACACCTTC

clone_size: .
cdr3_length: 16
j_call: TRBJ2-7
d_call: TRBD2
v_call: TRBV19
cdr3_aa: CASSRPPGLAFHEQYF
cdr3_nt: TGTGCCAGTAGCCGACCCCCGGGACTAGCGTTTCACGAGCAGTACTTC

clone_size: .
cdr3_length: 15
j_call: TRBJ1-5
d_call: .
v_call: TRBV6-5
cdr3_aa: CASRRTVLSNQPQHF
cdr3_nt: TGTGCCAGCAGACGGACAGTTCTTAGCAATCAGCCCCAGCATTTT

clone_size: .
cdr3_length: 15
j_call: TRBJ2-1
d_call: TRBD2
v_call: TRBV24-1
cdr3_aa: CATSLAGGRSNEQFF
cdr3_nt: TGTGCCACCAGCTTAGCGGGAGGGCGTTCCAATGAGCAGTTCTTC

clone_size: .
cdr3_length: 13
j_call: TRBJ2-3
d_call: .
v_call: TRBV4-3
cdr3_aa: CASSQDLPDTQYF
cdr3_nt: TGCGCCAGCAGCCAAGATCTCCCAGATACGCAGTATTTT

clone_size: .
cdr3_length: 13
j_call: TRBJ2-3
d_call: TRBD2
v_call: TRBV6-5
cdr3_aa: CATSSVGGDTQYF
cdr3_nt: TGTGCCACCTCGTCGGTGGGGGGGGATACGCAGTATTTT

clone_size: .
cdr3_length: 14
j_call: TRBJ2-1
d_call: .
v_call: TRBV19
cdr3_aa: CASSMGTPYNEQFF
cdr3_nt: TGTGCCAGTAGTATGGGGACACCTTACAATGAGCAGTTCTTC

clone_size: .
cdr3_length: 15
j_call: TRBJ2-3
d_call: TRBD2
v_call: TRBV18
cdr3_aa: CASSRTSGVGDTQYF
cdr3_nt: TGTGCCAGCTCACGGACTAGCGGGGTAGGAGATACGCAGTATTTT

clone_size: .
cdr3_length: 14
j_call: TRBJ2-5
d_call: TRBD2
v_call: TRBV3-1/TRBV3-2
cdr3_aa: CASGASGRSETQYF
cdr3_nt: TGTGCCAGCGGGGCTAGCGGGAGATCGGAGACCCAGTACTTC

clone_size: .
cdr3_length: 11
j_call: TRBJ1-5
d_call: .
v_call: TRBV20-1
cdr3_aa: CSAGTHQPQHF
cdr3_nt: TGCAGTGCTGGCACACATCAGCCCCAGCATTTT

clone_size: many
cdr3_length: 14
j_call: TRBJ1-1
d_call: .
v_call: TRBV28
cdr3_aa: CASSLSLRGTEAFF
cdr3_nt: TGTGCCAGCAGTTTATCTCTGCGGGGCACTGAAGCTTTCTTT

clone_size: .
cdr3_length: 16
j_call: TRBJ2-7
d_call: TRBD1
v_call: TRBV28
cdr3_aa: CASSFLSGQASYEQYF
cdr3_nt: TGTGCCAGCAGTTTCCTCTCGGGACAGGCCTCCTACGAGCAGTACTTC

clone_size: few
cdr3_length: 17
j_call: TRBJ2-3
d_call: TRBD2
v_call: TRBV4-2
cdr3_aa: CASSQEGSGSYRGTQYF
cdr3_nt: TGTGCCAGCAGCCAAGAGGGTAGCGGGAGCTATCGGGGTACGCAGTATTTT

clone_size: .
cdr3_length: 13
j_call: TRBJ2-3
d_call: .
v_call: TRBV5-5
cdr3_aa: CASRLGAADTQYF
cdr3_nt: TGTGCCAGCAGGTTAGGGGCGGCGGATACGCAGTATTTT